Below, 21 T cell receptor beta chains from the same sample are listed, as sequenced in a study of T cell responses to AZD1222 COVID-19 vaccine. Profiling relied on immunoSEQ multiplex PCR, and the TCRdb table lists in-frame clones only, not all of them. The sample lists 85,000 to 130,000 clones; 85% to 90% were seen once. The material sequenced was peripheral blood, taken on day 0 of AZD1222 vaccination. These receptor sequences come from an adult in good health.

The chain combines TRBV28 with TRBJ2-3; either TRBD1 or TRBD2 may fit D (5 bases each). Trimming took 2 bases from V and 1 from J, leaving 22 bases between them. The CDR3 is 19 residues long. Per the germline V gene, CDR1 is MDHEN and CDR2 is SYDVKM. This chain's CDR3 is CASSLPGPAWADRTDTQYF. DNA of the CDR3: TGTGCCAGCAGTTTACCGGGACCGGCTTGGGCGGACCGCACAGATACGCAGTATTTT.

Concerning this clone: The sample holds other DNA sequences that translate to the same CDR3. The chain is built from TRBV9 and TRBJ1-3; D is perhaps TRBD1 (6 bases). The CDR3 is made up of 16 amino acids. The germline CDR1 and CDR2 sequences are SGDLS and YYNGEE. The ends were cut back, 3 bases at V and 1 base at J, with 14 bases in the middle. CDR3: CASSAHGQRSGNTIYF. As DNA, the CDR3 is TGTGCCAGCAGCGCACACGGACAGCGTTCTGGAAACACCATATATTTT.

This sequence joins TRBV2 and TRBJ2-3; D is tentatively TRBD1 or TRBD2 (5 bases each). This CDR3 is built from 11 residues. Between the trimmed V and J ends, which lost 6 bases and 15 bases, there was a span of 16 bases. CDR1 and CDR2 (germline): SNHLY, FYNNEI. The CDR3 region has the DNA TGTGCCAGCAGCTTGGGCCCCTGGGACTATTTT. Residues: CASSLGPWDYF.

The V gene is TRBV29-1, the J gene TRBJ2-3, with D tentatively TRBD1 (6 bases). V was cut by 7 bases and J by 2 bases, with 25 bases left in between. Per the germline V gene, CDR1 is SQVTM and CDR2 is ANQGSEA. CDR3 length: 17 residues. CDR3 DNA sequence: TGCAGCGGAGTAGGGACACACACGTTCCTTCTCACAGATACGCAGTATTTT. Encoded protein: CSGVGTHTFLLTDTQYF.

The chain joins TRBV5-1 to TRBJ2-3; a weak D match, TRBD2 (5 bases). V lost 0 bases to trimming and J lost 2 bases, with 16 bases between them. This CDR3 region has 17 residues. The germline gives CDR1 SGHRS, CDR2 YFSETQ. Here the CDR3 DNA reads TGCGCCAGCAGCTTGGGGGTCTTTGCAGCGGCCACAGATACGCAGTATTTT. Amino acid sequence: CASSLGVFAAATDTQYF.

The chain carries TRBV6-1 and TRBJ1-5; tentatively, D is TRBD1 (6 bases). This CDR3 comprises 13 residues. Looked up from germline, CDR1 is MNHNS and CDR2 is SASEGT. V dropped 3 bases and J dropped 6 bases, with 9 bases sitting between them. The chain's CDR3 is CASSELQGQPQHF. In nucleotides, the CDR3 is TGTGCCAGCAGTGAGCTACAGGGTCAGCCCCAGCATTTT.

The chain has TRBV2 and TRBJ2-2, with D tentatively TRBD2 (5 bases). Germline CDR1 and CDR2: SNHLY and FYNNEI. The CDR3 has 14 amino acids. The V and J ends lost 6 bases and 5 bases respectively, with 13 bases between them. The DNA of the CDR3 is TGTGCCAGCAGAGTTATCCCGGGAACCGGGGAGCTGTTTTTT. Translated: CASRVIPGTGELFF.

The chain couples TRBV24-1 to TRBJ2-3; 14 nucleotides agree with TRBD2. CDR1 KGHDR and CDR2 SFDVKD come from the germline V gene. The CDR3 is 14 residues long. Losses at the gene ends were 5 bases for V and 10 bases for J; bases not matched to a gene: 4. This CDR3 reads CATSVGTSGSSQYF. The DNA for the CDR3 is TGTGCCACCAGTGTGGGGACTAGCGGGAGCTCGCAGTATTTT.

This chain joins TRBV19 and TRBJ1-2, with D tentatively TRBD1 (5 bases). The CDR3 runs to 16 residues. Germline V gives CDR1 LNHDA, CDR2 SQIVND (reference sequence). V shed 2 bases and J shed 2 bases, with 15 bases lying between them. CDR3 sequence (DNA): TGTGCCAGTAGTATAATGAGTGACAGAACAAACTATGGCTACACCTTC. The encoded protein is CASSIMSDRTNYGYTF.

This clone has more than one count but fewer than ten. The chain links TRBV28 to TRBJ1-5; D possibly corresponds to TRBD1 (5 bases). With 2 bases removed from V and 5 bases from J, the gap between germline ends came to 10 bases. The length of the CDR3 is 14 residues. Germline CDR1 MDHEN, CDR2 SYDVKM. CDR3: CASSLGRGYQPQHF. CDR3 nucleotides: TGTGCCAGCAGTTTAGGAAGGGGTTATCAGCCCCAGCATTTT.

The V call is TRBV19, the J call TRBJ1-6; no clear D gene. This CDR3 comprises 13 residues. Per the germline V gene, CDR1 is LNHDA and CDR2 is SQIVND (reference sequence). V lost 6 bases and J 2 bases, leaving 5 bases between the germline ends. CDR3 in DNA: TGTGCCAGTAGCGGGGCCTATAATTCACCCCTCCACTTT. Translating gives CASSGAYNSPLHF.

The chain links TRBV3-1 (or the pseudogene TRBV3-2) to TRBJ2-1; tentatively, D is TRBD2 (5 bases). The CDR3 covers 14 residues. CDR1 is LGHDT, CDR2 YNNKEL, per germline (reference sequence). V was trimmed by 1 base and J by 9 bases, leaving 13 bases between them. The CDR3 nucleotides read TGTGCCAGCAGCCAAGTCTCGACTACTCTTGAGCAGTTCTTC. Translating it yields CASSQVSTTLEQFF.

This chain links TRBV7-9 with TRBJ1-5; TRBD1 agrees at 10 bases. Germline CDR1 reads SEHNR; CDR2 reads FQNEAQ (reference sequence). CDR3 length equals 14 residues. After removal of 5 bases from V and 4 bases from J, the junction contained 2 bases not matched to a gene. CDR3 sequence reads: CASSPGQGNQPQHF. The CDR3 nucleotides read TGTGCCAGCAGCCCGGGACAGGGGAATCAGCCCCAGCATTTT.

CDR3 DNA sequence: TGTGCCTGGAGTGTGCGCGGCTCTGAAGCTTTCTTT. This codes for CAWSVRGSEAFF. V gene TRBV30 combines with J gene TRBJ1-1; D ambiguous. CDR3 size: 12 residues. The V gene lost 0 bases and the J gene lost 6 bases, with 8 bases spanning the gap. Germline V CDR1 and CDR2: GTSNPN, SVGIG (reference sequence).

This chain connects TRBV11-3 to TRBJ1-1; 10 bases are a match to TRBD1. CDR1 is SGHNT and CDR2 is YENEEA in the germline V gene. The CDR3 sequence is 14 residues long. V lost 1 base, J lost 4 bases, and 0 bases stayed unmatched. Written as DNA, the CDR3 is TGTGCCAGCAGCTTAGGACAGGGGGCCACTGAAGCTTTCTTT. Residues: CASSLGQGATEAFF.

This chain uses TRBV10-3 with TRBJ2-2; unclear D gene. The CDR3 extends over 16 amino acids. The germline V gene encodes CDR1 ENHRY and CDR2 SYGVKD. Trimming stripped 2 bases from V and 3 bases from J, with 13 bases between. The CDR3 DNA follows: TGTGCCATCAGTGAGAGGCAGATGGCGGACACCGGGGAGCTGTTTTTT. Protein product: CAISERQMADTGELFF.

This clone was observed a single time. The chain links TRBV5-1 to TRBJ2-1; 12 bases are a match to TRBD2. V shed 4 bases and J 8 bases; nucleotides not matched to a gene: 4. Germline V gene sequence: CDR1 SGHRS, CDR2 YFSETQ. The CDR3 covers 14 residues. Here the CDR3 reads CASSALAGGHEQFF. Written as DNA, the CDR3 is TGCGCCAGCAGCGCCCTAGCGGGAGGGCATGAGCAGTTCTTC.

The count of this clone is one. The chain links TRBV7-9 to TRBJ2-7; TRBD1 aligns across 7 bases. Germline V CDR1 and CDR2: SEHNR, FQNEAQ (reference sequence). The CDR3 is made up of 14 amino acids. V was clipped by 5 bases and J by 3 bases; unmatched bases: 7. In nucleotides, the CDR3 is TGTGCCAGCAGCCTCGGACAGGCTAACTACGAGCAGTACTTC. It specifies CASSLGQANYEQYF.

This clone was observed a single time. The chain carries TRBV19 and TRBJ2-4; D remains unclear. There are 14 residues in the CDR3. V lost 2 bases and J 1 base, leaving 6 bases between the germline ends. Germline CDR1 reads LNHDA; CDR2 reads SQIVND (reference sequence). CDR3 loop: CASSIWNAKNIQYF. The DNA for the CDR3 is TGTGCCAGTAGTATATGGAACGCCAAAAACATTCAGTACTTC. Full variable domain (remainder filled in from reference TRBV19 and TRBJ2-4): DGGITQSPKYLFRKEGQNVTLSCEQNLNHDAMYWYRQDPGQGLRLIYYSQIVNDFQKGDIAEGYSVSREKKESFPLTVTSAQKNPTAFYLCASSIWNAKNIQYFGAGTRLSVL.

This clone was seen just once. The chain joins TRBV21-1 to TRBJ1-5; the table calls TRBD1, which could not be checked here. TRBV21-1 is reported as a pseudogene. This CDR3 region has 16 residues. CDR3 sequence (DNA): TGTGCCAGCAGCAAAGAGGGGGGACAGTACAATCAGCCCCAGCATTTT. Translated, it gives CASSKEGGQYNQPQHF.

The rearrangement joins TRBV5-4 to TRBJ2-3; no reliable D call. The CDR3 covers 14 residues. Germline V gene sequence: CDR1 SGHNT, CDR2 YYREEE (reference sequence). V was cut by 0 bases and J by 7 bases, with 12 bases left in between. The CDR3 nucleotides read TGTGCCAGCAGCTTGGTAGGATCTCGAAATACGCAGTATTTT. This codes for CASSLVGSRNTQYF.